The clone carrying this TCR beta chain was found a few times. Germline V gives CDR1 LGHDT, CDR2 YNNKEL (reference sequence). V was shortened by 5 bases and J by 0 bases, with 20 bases between the two germline ends. The CDR3 length is 18 residues. Regarding time point: newly diagnosed GD, antithyroid drugs for less than 3 months. Isolated PBMC RNA provided the starting material for the TCR library. The sample comes from a study of regulatory T cells in long-lasting Graves disease. TCR beta libraries were built with iRepertoire HTBI primers and Arm-PCR of CDR3 regions. TCRdb re-called the multiplex PCR reads through MiXCR, storing one row per CDR3 protein. The data show under 700,000 distinct CDR3 sequences, approximately 16% seen once. These data were likewise used in another study, on T cells in Graves' hyperthyroidism and ophthalmopathy. From that study: HTBI primers were the set used in a first-round RT-PCR of the TCR CDR3. Blood samples included most of the expanded thyroid clonotypes exceeding 0.001.

The chain employs TRBV3-1 and TRBJ1-3, with TRBD1 as a possible D gene (6 bases). Sequencing used peripheral blood mononuclear cells (PBMCs), obtained at new diagnosis, from a patient treated with antithyroid drugs. This TCR was recovered from a woman aged 35-65 years with Graves disease. In nucleotides, the CDR3 is TGTGCCAGCAGCTCACAGTATGGGACACTCAGCTCTGGAAACACCATATATTTT. Residues: CASSSQYGTLSSGNTIYF.